This T cell receptor beta chain was profiled in a study of control samples from healthy donors and cancer patients (dated by TCRdb to 2020 to 2022). The library was obtained by the immunoSEQ multiplex PCR assay. As stored in TCRdb, this immuneACCESS dataset retains in-frame rearrangements with V and J assigned. A fraction of the clones does not appear; measured against another copy, unresolved V genes explain less than half of the discrepancy, and the remainder lacks a known reason. Here the sample has some 410,000 clones; around nine tenths occur a single time. The ten top clones hold more than 6% of the sample. According to the germline V gene, CDR1 reads KGHDR and CDR2 reads SFDVKD. The CDR3 runs 12 amino acids, cysteine and phenylalanine included. CDR3 DNA is the only sequence kept; it has 36 bases, read in frame from the first base. The V end loses 7 bases and the J end loses 1 base, and a stretch of 6 bases separates them.

For this clone: The antigen it recognizes is unknown. Within one base of it there is no much larger clone, and no base qualities were kept.

Sequencing was done on a sample of PBMCs. The clonotype was recovered from a man between 40 and 49 years old with head and neck cancer. The chain is made from TRBV24-1 and TRBJ1-1, with the D segment identity uncertain. The DNA sequence reads TGTGCCACCAGAGGTGCGAACACTGAAGCTTTCTTT. Its protein is CATRGANTEAFF.